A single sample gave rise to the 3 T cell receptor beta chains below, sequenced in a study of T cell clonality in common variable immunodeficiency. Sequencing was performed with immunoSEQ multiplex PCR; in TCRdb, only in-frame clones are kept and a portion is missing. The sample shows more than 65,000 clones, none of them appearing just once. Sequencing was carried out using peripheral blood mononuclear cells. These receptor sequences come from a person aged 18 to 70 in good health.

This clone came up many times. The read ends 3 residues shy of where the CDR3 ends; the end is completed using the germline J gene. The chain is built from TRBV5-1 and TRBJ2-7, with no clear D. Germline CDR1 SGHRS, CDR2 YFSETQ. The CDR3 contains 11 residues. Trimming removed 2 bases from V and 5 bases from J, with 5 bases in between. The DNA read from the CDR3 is TGCGCCAGCAGCTTTTCAAACGAG. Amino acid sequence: CASSFSNE. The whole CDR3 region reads CASSFSNEQYF.

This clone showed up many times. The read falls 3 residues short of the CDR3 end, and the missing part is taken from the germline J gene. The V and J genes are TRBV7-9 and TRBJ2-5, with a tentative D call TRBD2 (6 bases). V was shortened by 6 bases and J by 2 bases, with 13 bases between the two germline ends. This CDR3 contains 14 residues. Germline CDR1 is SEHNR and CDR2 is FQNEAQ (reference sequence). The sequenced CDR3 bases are TGTGCCAGCAGGCGTGGGGACTTGCAAGAGACC. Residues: CASRRGDLQET. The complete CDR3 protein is CASRRGDLQETQYF.

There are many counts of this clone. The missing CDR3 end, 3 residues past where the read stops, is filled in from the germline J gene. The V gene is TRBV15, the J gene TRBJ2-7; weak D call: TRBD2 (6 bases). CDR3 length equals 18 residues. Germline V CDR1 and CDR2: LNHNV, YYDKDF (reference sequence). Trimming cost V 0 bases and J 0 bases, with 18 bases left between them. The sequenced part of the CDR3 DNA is TGTGCCACCAGCAGAGATACAGAGCGGGTTTATCCCTCCTACGAG. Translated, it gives CATSRDTERVYPSYE. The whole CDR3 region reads CATSRDTERVYPSYEQYF.